The 27 T cell receptor beta chains reported below all come from one sample, sequenced in a study of cytomegalovirus exposure and HLA in healthy donors. The PCR made use of 60 Vbeta and 13 Jbeta primers. Clones were sequenced by immunoSEQ multiplex PCR, and TCRdb holds only the in-frame ones, with some missing. The sample lists approximately 140,000 clones, roughly 79% occurring once. The sequenced sample was PBMCs. The receptors here all came from a woman aged 45-60 years in good health and CMV-seronegative.

The gene calls are TRBV7-2 and TRBJ1-4; 7 bases map to TRBD1. V dropped 3 bases and J dropped 7; count of bases not matched to a gene: 8. CDR3 size: 15 residues. Germline V gene data show CDR1 as SGHTA and CDR2 as FQGNSA. The CDR3: CASSLRQGGGEKLFF. In DNA form, the CDR3 reads TGTGCCAGCAGCTTGAGACAGGGAGGTGGTGAAAAACTGTTTTTT.

The V and J genes are TRBV7-9 and TRBJ2-1; D unclear. The germline V and J ends were trimmed by 2 bases and 10 bases, with 9 bases remaining between them. The germline V gene encodes CDR1 SEHNR and CDR2 FQNEAQ (reference sequence). This CDR3 is built from 12 residues. The CDR3 DNA reads TGTGCCAGCAGCTTAATCGGCAGGGAGCAGTTCTTC. The encoded protein is CASSLIGREQFF.

The chain recombines TRBV6-5 with TRBJ2-5, with 9 bases that match TRBD2. With V trimmed by 6 bases and J by 1 base, 6 bases remained unmatched. The CDR3 totals 15 residues. Germline CDR1 and CDR2: MNHEY and SVGAGI. CDR3 coding DNA: TGTGCCAGCAGGGGACTAGCCTTGGGCCAAGAGACCCAGTACTTC. Amino acids: CASRGLALGQETQYF.

The rearrangement links TRBV7-9 to TRBJ2-4; the match to TRBD1 covers 7 bases. This CDR3 is 14 amino acids long. Trimming removed 2 bases from V and 6 bases from J; junction bases left unmatched: 4. The V gene's germline CDR1 is SEHNR and CDR2 FQNEAQ (reference sequence). Here the CDR3 DNA reads TGTGCCAGCAGCTTAATGGGACAGCTAAACATTCAGTACTTC. Protein product: CASSLMGQLNIQYF.

The chain joins TRBV30 to TRBJ2-2; the D gene is possibly TRBD1 (5 bases). The CDR3 loop spans 13 amino acids. Germline V gene lookup returns CDR1 GTSNPN and CDR2 SVGIG (reference sequence). Trimming removed 3 bases at V and 6 bases at J, with 11 bases between. CDR3 sequence: CAWRNRGAGELFF. DNA for the CDR3: TGTGCCTGGAGGAATAGGGGTGCCGGGGAGCTGTTTTTT. Full variable domain (remainder filled in from reference TRBV30 and TRBJ2-2): SQTIHQWPATLVQPVGSPLSLECTVEGTSNPNLYWYRQAAGRGLQLLFYSVGIGQISSEVPQNLSASRPQDRQFILSSKKLLLSDSGFYLCAWRNRGAGELFFGEGSRLTVL.

The genes are TRBV5-4 and TRBJ2-2; TRBD2 matches at 13 bases. The CDR3 contains 17 residues. CDR1 and CDR2 from the germline V gene are SGHNT and YYREEE (reference sequence). J gave up 4 bases and V 0 bases, and 3 bases lay outside the gene matches. For the CDR3, the DNA is TGTGCCAGCAGCTTGGTACTAGCGGGAGGGGTCACCGGGGAGCTGTTTTTT. Translating it yields CASSLVLAGGVTGELFF.

This clone was detected once. The chain recombines TRBV27 with TRBJ1-4, with TRBD1 as a possible D gene (6 bases). The CDR3 covers 14 residues. Trimming removed 6 bases from V and 4 bases from J, with 12 bases in between. Germline V CDR1 and CDR2: MNHEY, SMNVEV (reference sequence). In DNA form, the CDR3 reads TGTGCCAGCAGGTTACAGGGAAATAATGAAAAACTGTTTTTT. As protein: CASRLQGNNEKLFF.

This chain links TRBV7-8 with TRBJ2-7, with D possibly TRBD1 on 6 matching bases. The CDR3 spans 13 residues. V shed 6 bases and J shed 2 bases, with 11 bases lying between them. CDR1 and CDR2 (germline): SGHVS, FQNEAQ. DNA for the CDR3: TGTGCCAGCAGTTCGACAGGCCCCTACGAGCAGTACTTC. Encoded protein: CASSSTGPYEQYF.

The CDR3 sequence is CASSQESVQSPGELFF. CDR3 DNA sequence: TGCGCCAGCAGCCAAGAGTCGGTACAGTCCCCCGGGGAGCTGTTTTTT. The rearrangement uses TRBV4-3 and TRBJ2-2; D ambiguous. Trimming pared 0 bases from V and 6 bases from J, leaving 14 bases between. Per the germline V gene, CDR1 is LGHNA and CDR2 is YSLEER. This CDR3 contains 16 residues.

The gene calls are TRBV6-5 and TRBJ1-2, with TRBD1 matching 8 bases. This CDR3 contains 14 residues. The germline V gene has CDR1 MNHEY and CDR2 SVGAGI. J gave up 7 bases and V 2 bases, and 6 bases lay outside the gene matches. The DNA for the CDR3 is TGTGCCAGCAGTTACACCCCCGGACAGGGTGGCTACACCTTC. As protein: CASSYTPGQGGYTF.

The chain has TRBV4-2 and TRBJ2-2; a possible D gene is TRBD2 (6 bases). Trimming stripped 2 bases from V and 0 bases from J, with 10 bases between. CDR1 is LGHNA, CDR2 YNFKEQ, per germline. This CDR3 spans 16 amino acids. Here the CDR3 reads CASSQSGSSNTGELFF. CDR3 sequence (DNA): TGTGCCAGCAGCCAATCCGGGAGCTCGAACACCGGGGAGCTGTTTTTT.

This rearrangement joins TRBV6-6 to TRBJ2-2; 12 bases fit TRBD1. The V gene's germline CDR1 is MNHNY and CDR2 SVGAGI (reference sequence). The CDR3 has 13 residues. Trimming at V came to 11 bases and at J to 5 bases, leaving 3 bases not matched to a gene. CDR3 region: CAGGQGATGELFF. The CDR3 DNA is TGTGCCGGGGGACAGGGGGCAACCGGGGAGCTGTTTTTT.

The J gene is TRBJ1-2, the V gene TRBV7-6; D unresolved. The germline V gene encodes CDR1 SGHVS and CDR2 FNYEAQ. The V end was cut by 1 base, the J end by 3 bases, with 6 bases between. The CDR3 has 13 residues. The CDR3 sequence is CASSLGQDYGYTF. The CDR3 DNA reads TGTGCCAGCAGCTTAGGGCAGGACTATGGCTACACCTTC.

The chain is built from TRBV30 and TRBJ1-1, with D uncertain. V lost 4 bases, J lost 11 bases, and 14 bases lay in between. Germline CDR1 is GTSNPN and CDR2 is SVGIG (reference sequence). The CDR3 consists of 11 residues. The CDR3 DNA reads TGTGCCTGGATAGGCGGGTGGTGGGCTTTCTTT. The encoded protein is CAWIGGWWAFF.

Note on this clone: Because the CDR3's place on the DNA is in doubt, the DNA is left out and the CDR3 is given as listed by TCRdb. This chain's CDR3 is CASSFGRGTSGASSYEQCF. The rearrangement links TRBV5-1 to TRBJ2-7; the table names TRBD2, a call not compared with the DNA. The CDR3 has 19 residues if both end residues are counted. Germline CDR1 SGHRS, CDR2 YFSETQ.

The chain uses TRBV4-1 and TRBJ2-7; 8 bases line up with TRBD2. V lost 2 bases and J lost 5; bases outside the gene matches: 8. Germline V lookup: CDR1 MGHRA, CDR2 YSYEKL. The CDR3 contains 15 residues. The CDR3: CASSQSGGPSDEQYV. Here the CDR3 DNA reads TGCGCCAGCAGCCAATCGGGAGGGCCATCGGACGAGCAGTACGTC.

The chain is built from TRBV11-3 and TRBJ2-7; TRBD1 aligns across 9 bases. Trimming at V came to 4 bases and at J to 3 bases, leaving 4 bases not matched to a gene. The CDR3 covers 14 residues. Per the germline V gene, CDR1 is SGHNT and CDR2 is YENEEA. The DNA of the CDR3 is TGTGCCAGCAGCTCGCCGGGACAGGGCTACGAGCAGTACTTC. This codes for CASSSPGQGYEQYF.

The chain carries TRBV9 and TRBJ1-1, with unresolved D. Germline CDR1 and CDR2: SGDLS and YYNGEE. With 3 bases removed from V and 11 bases from J, the gap between germline ends came to 20 bases. This CDR3 region has 14 residues. As DNA, the CDR3 is TGTGCCAGCAGCGAGGCTGGAAGTTCGGGGTTGGCTTTCTTT. Amino acid sequence: CASSEAGSSGLAFF.

The chain couples TRBV27 to TRBJ2-2; tentatively, D is TRBD1 (6 bases). CDR3 length equals 15 residues. The germline V and J ends were trimmed by 5 bases and 6 bases, with 16 bases remaining between them. Germline assignment: CDR1 MNHEY and CDR2 SMNVEV (reference sequence). DNA of the CDR3: TGTGCCAGCAGTCCGACCGGGACATTCTCCGGGGAGCTGTTTTTT. Translation: CASSPTGTFSGELFF.

This clone was counted between two and nine times. The chain carries TRBV29-1 and TRBJ2-2; perhaps TRBD2 as D (6 bases). The CDR3 contains 13 residues. Germline assignment: CDR1 SQVTM and CDR2 ANQGSEA. V was clipped by 3 bases and J by 1 base, with 6 bases between them. The CDR3 DNA follows: TGCAGCGTTGATAGCGGGAACACCGGGGAGCTGTTTTTT. Residues: CSVDSGNTGELFF.

The chain joins TRBV7-9 to TRBJ1-5; D is undetermined. V was pared by 1 base and J by 8 bases, with 9 bases between. Germline CDR1 SEHNR, CDR2 FQNEAQ (reference sequence). The CDR3 spans 13 residues. Written as DNA, the CDR3 is TGTGCCAGCAGCTTAGACCACTTTGAGCCCCAGCATTTT. Residues: CASSLDHFEPQHF.

The chain combines TRBV7-2 with TRBJ2-1; 8 nucleotides line up with TRBD2. In germline, CDR1 is SGHTA, CDR2 FQGNSA. The CDR3 is made up of 16 amino acids. The V segment lost 0 bases and the J segment 2 bases; nucleotides outside the gene matches: 3. DNA for the CDR3: TGTGCCAGCAGCTTAGCGCAGACTAGCGCCTACAATGAGCAGTTCTTC. It translates to CASSLAQTSAYNEQFF.

The chain combines TRBV5-6 with TRBJ1-1, with D possibly being TRBD1 (5 bases). The CDR3 sequence is 17 residues long. Germline-derived CDR1 and CDR2 are SGHDT and YYEEEE. V was pared by 0 bases and J by 2 bases, with 17 bases between. The CDR3 nucleotides are TGTGCCAGCAGCTTGGGGGAGGGGAGACACTTAAACACTGAAGCTTTCTTT. It encodes CASSLGEGRHLNTEAFF.

The chain couples TRBV5-8 to TRBJ1-2, with TRBD1 matching over 10 bases. V lost 4 bases to trimming and J lost 13 bases; unmatched junction nucleotides: 7. The CDR3 is made up of 12 amino acids. The germline CDR1 and CDR2 sequences are SGHTS and YDEGEE. The CDR3 is CASSRRQGATTF. The DNA for the CDR3 is TGTGCCAGCAGCAGGAGACAGGGGGCGACCACCTTC. Combining the CDR3 with reference TRBV5-8 and TRBJ1-2 gives the whole variable domain EAGVTQSPTHLIKTRGQQATLRCSPISGHTSVYWYQQALGLGLQFLLWYDEGEERNRGNFPPRFSGRQFPNYSSELNVNALELEDSALYLCASSRRQGATTFGSGTRLTVV.

V gene TRBV28 combines with J gene TRBJ2-1, with 8 bases matching TRBD2. Germline trimming cut 3 bases from V and 7 bases from J; bases unmatched to any gene: 5. The CDR3 is 14 residues long. CDR1 and CDR2 from the germline V gene are MDHEN and SYDVKM. Here the CDR3 reads CASSFERERNEQFF. For the CDR3, the DNA is TGTGCCAGCAGTTTCGAGCGGGAGAGGAATGAGCAGTTCTTC.

There are a few counts of this clone. The chain couples TRBV27 to TRBJ2-1; 8 bases are shared with TRBD2. The CDR3 runs to 16 residues. J lost 1 base, V lost 5 bases, and 7 bases had no gene match. Germline assignment: CDR1 MNHEY and CDR2 SMNVEV (reference sequence). CDR3 amino acids: CASSAAGTSSYNEQFF. The DNA for the CDR3 is TGTGCCAGCAGTGCCGCCGGGACTAGTTCCTACAATGAGCAGTTCTTC.

This chain connects TRBV28 to TRBJ2-7; D gene ambiguous. Trimming stripped 6 bases from V and 4 bases from J, with 10 bases between. The CDR3 consists of 12 residues. Per the germline V gene, CDR1 is MDHEN and CDR2 is SYDVKM. CDR3 in amino acids: CASRTHPYEQYF. The CDR3 coding sequence is TGTGCCAGCAGGACACACCCTTACGAGCAGTACTTC.